One T cell receptor (beta chain) is described in this entry. Its antigen is not identified. It was with 60 Vbeta and 13 Jbeta primers that the PCR ran. Profiling relied on immunoSEQ multiplex PCR, and the TCRdb table lists in-frame clones only, not all of them. The sample records roughly 99,000 clones, less than 85% being singletons. The data derive from a study of cytomegalovirus exposure and HLA in healthy donors. For the study at large: Unique TCRs from HLA-typed donors, 75 million to 100 million of them, were held in an early data release.

Study findings and constraints: Most of the CMV-associated TCR beta chains (in a later analysis) appeared to be HLA-restricted. As was reported, the classifier diagnosed cytomegalovirus status with high specificity and sensitivity. Per a prior analysis, the majority of TCR beta V segments were productive roughly 87% or roughly 30% of the time.

The sample was PBMCs. This clonotype was obtained from a woman between 35 and 50 years old in good health and CMV-seropositive.

CDR3 sequence: CASSLRDRKETQYF. CDR3 nucleotides: TGTGCCAGCAGCTTAAGGGACAGGAAAGAGACCCAGTACTTC. The V call is TRBV7-9, the J call TRBJ2-5, with 8 bases fitting TRBD1. Germline V gene sequence: CDR1 SEHNR, CDR2 FQNEAQ (reference sequence). The CDR3 has 14 amino acids. The junction had 2 bases not matched to a gene; V was cut back by 2 bases and J by 3 bases.